A selection of T cell receptor beta chains follows, all from one sample in a study of T cell responses to AZD1222 COVID-19 vaccine. The repertoire was sequenced with immunoSEQ multiplex PCR; TCRdb's copy has only in-frame clones and lacks some. The repertoire holds fewer than 150,000 clones, with about 91% as singletons. This specimen was peripheral blood, taken on day 0 of AZD1222 vaccination. The receptors were sampled from an adult in good health. The CDR3 runs from the conserved cysteine through the conserved F or W. D genes are given only for firm matches. For some rows the clone size is stated as once, few or many, or as a class when expanded; others skip it.

J gene | clone size | V gene | D gene | CDR3 protein | CDR3 DNA
TRBJ2-2 | few | TRBV25-1 | NA | CASSESPRETGELFF | TGTGCCAGCAGTGAATCCCCCAGGGAAACCGGGGAGCTGTTTTTT
TRBJ1-4 | NA | TRBV7-2 | NA | CASSPGATNEKLFF | TGTGCCAGCAGCCCAGGGGCAACTAATGAAAAACTGTTTTTT
TRBJ1-1 | NA | TRBV11-2 | NA | CASSLARMNTEAFF | TGTGCCAGCAGCTTAGCACGGATGAACACTGAAGCTTTCTTT
TRBJ1-2 | NA | TRBV6-2/TRBV6-3 | NA | CASSYVTLVYGYTF | TGTGCCAGCAGTTACGTGACGTTGGTCTATGGCTACACCTTC
TRBJ2-1 | NA | TRBV4-3 | TRBD2 | CASSQTLAGVTLEQFF | TGCGCCAGCAGCCAGACCCTAGCGGGGGTTACGTTGGAGCAGTTCTTC
TRBJ1-2 | NA | TRBV5-6 | NA | CASRPSGQPPYGYTF | TGTGCCAGCAGACCGTCAGGACAGCCTCCCTATGGCTACACCTTC
TRBJ1-5 | NA | TRBV4-2 | TRBD1 | CASRRTGEDQPQHF | TGTGCCAGCAGGCGGACAGGGGAGGATCAGCCCCAGCATTTT
TRBJ1-2 | NA | TRBV28 | NA | CASSRGPGVGGYTF | TGTGCCAGCAGTCGGGGACCGGGGGTGGGTGGCTACACCTTC
TRBJ2-7 | NA | TRBV21-1 | NA | CASSKGSGFEYEQYF | TGTGCCAGCAGCAAAGGATCAGGGTTTGAATACGAGCAGTACTTC
TRBJ2-7 | NA | TRBV18 | NA | CASSPGSGAREQYF | TGTGCCAGCTCACCAGGGTCGGGGGCCCGGGAGCAGTACTTC
TRBJ2-3 | NA | TRBV6-5 | NA | CASSYSRNLAADTQYF | TGTGCCAGCAGTTACTCCCGGAATTTAGCCGCAGATACGCAGTATTTT
TRBJ2-3 | few | TRBV15 | NA | CATSRGVGSTDTQYF | TGTGCCACCAGCAGAGGGGTGGGAAGCACAGATACGCAGTATTTT
TRBJ1-2 | NA | TRBV7-3 | NA | CASSSTFREGYTF | TGTGCCAGCAGCTCAACTTTTAGGGAGGGCTACACCTTC
TRBJ1-6 | NA | TRBV7-9 | NA | CASSPRQTGESNSPLHF | TGTGCCAGCAGCCCCCGCCAGACTGGGGAATCTAATTCACCCCTCCACTTT
TRBJ2-7 | NA | TRBV28 | NA | CASPPTGILTSYEQYF | TGTGCCAGTCCTCCGACAGGAATCCTTACCTCCTACGAGCAGTACTTC
TRBJ1-4 | NA | TRBV6-1 | TRBD1 | CASSEPGQGDEKLFF | TGTGCCAGCAGTGAGCCGGGACAGGGAGATGAAAAACTGTTTTTT
TRBJ1-3 | few | TRBV5-1 | NA | CASSLDGEANTIYF | TGCGCCAGCAGCTTGGATGGGGAAGCAAACACCATATATTTT
TRBJ1-1 | once | TRBV4-1 | NA | CASSPRSGKGRGDTEAFF | TGCGCCAGCAGCCCACGATCTGGAAAGGGGAGGGGGGACACTGAAGCTTTCTTT
TRBJ2-7 | NA | TRBV12-3/TRBV12-4 | NA | CASSFSYEQYF | TGTGCCAGCAGTTTCTCCTACGAGCAGTACTTC
TRBJ2-7 | NA | TRBV5-1 | TRBD2 | CASSPGLAGGPYEQYF | TGCGCCAGCAGCCCGGGACTAGCGGGGGGGCCCTACGAGCAGTACTTC
TRBJ2-3 | NA | TRBV7-9 | NA | CASSWGAGMDTQYF | TGTGCCAGCAGCTGGGGGGCGGGAATGGATACGCAGTATTTT
TRBJ2-4 | NA | TRBV10-2 | NA | CASSEFLGSGALAKNIQYF | TGCGCCAGCAGTGAGTTCTTGGGTTCAGGGGCTCTAGCCAAAAACATTCAGTACTTC
TRBJ1-1 | NA | TRBV27 | NA | CASSLSAQRWNTEAFF | TGTGCCAGCAGTTTATCTGCGCAACGGTGGAACACTGAAGCTTTCTTT
TRBJ1-5 | NA | TRBV6-6 | NA | CASSYSAGQPQHF | TGTGCCAGCAGTTACTCGGCGGGGCAGCCCCAGCATTTT
TRBJ1-5 | NA | TRBV6-2/TRBV6-3 | TRBD1 | CASSQDRGPMSNQPQHF | TGTGCCAGCAGTCAGGACAGGGGACCGATGAGCAATCAGCCCCAGCATTTT
TRBJ2-2 | NA | TRBV27 | TRBD2 | CASSFSGGASGELFF | TGTGCCAGCAGTTTTTCGGGGGGGGCCTCCGGGGAGCTGTTTTTT
TRBJ2-1 | NA | TRBV6-4 | NA | CASSDSSGSSYNEQFF | TGTGCCAGCAGTGACTCATCGGGGAGCTCCTACAATGAGCAGTTCTTC
TRBJ2-1 | once | TRBV2 | TRBD2 | CASSDFKASGGAINEQFF | TGTGCCAGCAGTGACTTTAAGGCTAGCGGGGGGGCGATCAATGAGCAGTTCTTC
TRBJ2-6 | NA | TRBV19 | NA | CASSPTPLAELSGANVLTF | TGTGCCAGTAGTCCCACTCCCCTGGCCGAGTTATCTGGGGCCAACGTCCTGACTTTC
TRBJ1-6 | NA | TRBV7-2 | NA | CASRGQPGSPLHF | TGTGCCAGCAGGGGTCAACCAGGATCACCCCTCCACTTT
TRBJ2-7 | NA | TRBV29-1 | NA | CSVESDSYEQYF | TGCAGCGTTGAGTCAGACAGTTACGAGCAGTACTTC
TRBJ2-5 | NA | TRBV7-2 | NA | CASSPGTGAETQYF | TGTGCCAGCAGCCCCGGGACGGGGGCCGAGACCCAGTACTTC
TRBJ2-3 | NA | TRBV3-1/TRBV3-2 | TRBD2 | CASSCRLAGGPSTDTQYF | TGTGCCAGCAGCTGTCGACTAGCGGGGGGGCCTAGTACAGATACGCAGTATTTT
TRBJ2-1 | NA | TRBV14 | NA | CASSQGWGDEQFF | TGTGCCAGCAGCCAGGGATGGGGGGATGAGCAGTTCTTC
TRBJ1-5 | NA | TRBV27 | NA | CASSLSWGEQPQHF | TGTGCCAGCAGTTTATCGTGGGGAGAGCAGCCCCAGCATTTT
TRBJ1-2 | NA | TRBV5-1 | TRBD1 | CASSFSLTGSNYGYTF | TGCGCCAGCAGCTTTTCCCTGACAGGGTCTAACTATGGCTACACCTTC
TRBJ1-4 | NA | TRBV6-5 | NA | CASSSQGEKLFF | TGTGCCAGCAGTTCCCAGGGTGAAAAACTGTTTTTT
TRBJ2-1 | NA | TRBV18 | NA | CASSQGPPINNEQFF | TGTGCCAGCTCACAGGGACCTCCAATAAACAATGAGCAGTTCTTC
TRBJ1-1 | NA | TRBV19 | NA | CASSTGSVNTEAFF | TGTGCCAGTAGTACGGGATCCGTGAACACTGAAGCTTTCTTT
TRBJ2-5 | NA | TRBV7-3 | TRBD1 | CASSPPGQEETQYF | TGTGCCAGCAGCCCCCCGGGACAGGAAGAGACCCAGTACTTC
TRBJ2-1 | NA | TRBV7-2 | NA | CASSSRGSGYSSYNEQFF | TGTGCCAGCAGCTCCCGAGGGTCCGGCTACAGCTCCTACAATGAGCAGTTCTTC
TRBJ2-1 | NA | TRBV6-5 | NA | CASSYYPPSSYNEQFF | TGTGCCAGCAGTTACTATCCGCCGAGCTCCTACAATGAGCAGTTCTTC